These 8 T cell receptor beta chains were all obtained from the same sample, sequenced in a study of glioma-infiltrating T cells. Using RNA template, CDR3s of TCR alpha and beta were amplified with iRepertoire arm-PCR. In TCRdb, the multiplex PCR reads were re-called with MiXCR into one record per CDR3 protein. The data hold about 110,000 distinct CDR3 sequences, with 20% to 25% observed a single time. Sequenced sample: glioma tissue, nonneoplastic brain tissue, or PBMCs (not recorded which). These receptors all come from a human donor with low-grade glioma or glioblastoma, undergoing nonglioma brain surgery, or in good health (not recorded which).

This clonotype has at least ten counts. The rearrangement links TRBV7-3 to TRBJ2-3, with 7 bases matching TRBD2. Per the germline V gene, CDR1 is SGHTA and CDR2 is FQGTGA. The CDR3 has 16 residues. The J segment lost 3 bases and the V segment lost 1 base, leaving 7 bases of the junction unmatched. CDR3 coding DNA: TGTGCCAGCAGCTTAAGAGGCGGGAGCGTAACAGATACGCAGTATTTT. The encoded protein is CASSLRGGSVTDTQYF. Using reference TRBV7-3 and TRBJ2-3 for the parts outside the CDR3, the full variable domain is GAGVSQTPSNKVTEKGKYVELRCDPISGHTALYWYRQSLGQGPEFLIYFQGTGAADDSGLPNDRFFAVRPEGSVSTLKIQRTERGDSAVYLCASSLRGGSVTDTQYFGPGTRLTVL.

Ten or more counts support this clonotype. This chain joins TRBV20-1 and TRBJ1-4; possibly TRBD1 for D (6 bases). Germline CDR1 DFQATT, CDR2 SNEGSKA (reference sequence). With 4 bases removed from V and 5 bases from J, the gap between germline ends came to 11 bases. The CDR3 consists of 13 residues. CDR3 DNA sequence: TGCAGTGCTACTCCCAGGGGAAATGAAAAACTGTTTTTT. The encoded protein is CSATPRGNEKLFF.

Ten or more counts support this clonotype. The rearrangement joins TRBV19 to TRBJ2-7, with 9 bases fitting TRBD1. The V gene's germline CDR1 is LNHDA and CDR2 SQIVND (reference sequence). There are 14 residues in the CDR3. The V and J ends lost 3 bases and 5 bases, in that order; junction bases with no gene match: 5. The CDR3 is CASSITGGLDEQYF. The CDR3 DNA is TGTGCCAGTAGTATTACAGGGGGCCTGGACGAGCAGTACTTC.

This clonotype was observed many times. The rearrangement uses TRBV7-9 and TRBJ1-2; tentative D call: TRBD1 (5 bases). This CDR3 contains 14 residues. Deletions cut 1 base from V and 8 bases from J, with 14 bases between. The germline V gene encodes CDR1 SEHNR and CDR2 FQNEAQ (reference sequence). Written as DNA, the CDR3 is TGTGCCAGCAGCTTAGAATTTTTGGGGGAAGGCTACACCTTC. Encoded protein: CASSLEFLGEGYTF.

This clonotype was picked up many times. The J gene is TRBJ1-6, the V gene TRBV20-1; D may be TRBD1 (5 bases). From germline, CDR1 is DFQATT and CDR2 SNEGSKA (reference sequence). This CDR3 contains 16 residues. Trimming removed 3 bases at V and 0 bases at J, with 12 bases between. The CDR3 DNA sequence: TGCAGTGCTAGGGAAAAGGGGAGCTCCTATAATTCACCCCTCCACTTT. It translates to CSAREKGSSYNSPLHF.

This clonotype was detected many times. The chain links TRBV4-2 to TRBJ2-1; the match to TRBD2 covers 8 bases. V lost 4 bases, J lost 7 bases, and 3 bases stayed unmatched. This CDR3 contains 13 residues. The germline gives CDR1 LGHNA, CDR2 YNFKEQ. The CDR3 DNA is TGTGCCAGCAGCCGGGGCGGGGGGAATGAGCAGTTCTTC. It encodes CASSRGGGNEQFF.

Of note for this clonotype: Since no conserved phenylalanine or tryptophan closes the CDR3, a read error is the likely cause. The DNA is omitted, as the CDR3 cannot be located on it reliably, and the CDR3 follows TCRdb's listing. This sequence joins TRBV12-3 or TRBV12-4 and TRBJ1-1; the D call of TRBD1 is as the table states it, not checked on the DNA. The CDR3 region is 14 residues in length, termini included. This CDR3 is CASSFGTGITETFL.

On this clonotype: Relative to the germline gene, one junction end is altered; a read error may explain this. J is TRBJ1-1 and V is TRBV7-9; TRBD1 is a possible D gene (5 bases). The germline CDR1 and CDR2 sequences are SEHNR and FQNEAQ (reference sequence). The CDR3 is 14 residues long. CDR3 in amino acids: CASSLGPVGTEAFF. The CDR3 DNA follows: TGTGCTAGCAGCCTGGGGCCCGTGGGCACTGAAGCTTTCTTT.